A selection of T cell receptor beta chains follows, all from one sample in a study of blood T cells in healthy people across ages. TCRdb fed the 5' RACE reads into MiXCR, producing one record per CDR3 protein. The sample contains fewer than 700,000 distinct CDR3 sequences, 40% to 50% of which appear only once. The sample comprised blood. The receptors were gathered from a man of 80 years or more in good health. The conserved cysteine and the conserved F or W are not part of the CDR3 here. The size field is filled for only some rows; it gives once, few, many or a size class.

>.|TRBJ2-5|TRBV4-3
ASSQESPSGQEIQY
>few|TRBJ2-7|TRBV7-6
ASSLETSGGLYEQY
>.|TRBJ2-3|TRBV20-1
SARGLASGSFTDTQY
>many|TRBJ2-1|TRBV29-1
SVEEMSRYNEQF
>.|TRBJ2-2|TRBV7-9
ASRLSVGARTNLTGELF
>many|TRBJ2-5|TRBV7-2
ASSLSPMVASLQETQY
>.|TRBJ2-5|TRBV6-5
ASSWDKRETQY
>.|TRBJ2-2|TRBV7-2
ASSPGPKDAGELF
>.|TRBJ2-7|TRBV6-5
ASRLSGRPYEQY
>.|TRBJ2-3|TRBV3-1
ASVTSGSADTQY
>few|TRBJ2-7|TRBV5-5
ASSRPVGTSYEQY
>.|TRBJ1-2|TRBV20-1
SASLGSNVYGYT
>few|TRBJ2-6|TRBV6-1
ASSEQGLTRPGANVLT
>.|TRBJ2-1|TRBV20-1
SARMIRDRWSYNEQF
>many|TRBJ2-5|TRBV12-3/TRBV12-4
ASSLRQGQETQY
>.|TRBJ2-3|TRBV28
ASSLFPPLTPDTQY
>.|TRBJ2-3|TRBV7-3
ASSLTRVTSGTDTQY
>.|TRBJ2-1|TRBV4-2
ASSQDLQGYYEQF
>once|TRBJ1-5|TRBV6-6
ASHRQGNQPQH
>.|TRBJ1-5|TRBV2
ASSESRRDQPQH
>.|TRBJ2-5|TRBV7-2
ASSLSSGGKTQY
>many|TRBJ2-5|TRBV27
ASGTWETQY
>.|TRBJ2-7|TRBV6-6
ASSTGHLTYEQY
>few|TRBJ1-5|TRBV7-6
ASSRSAGQPQH
>.|TRBJ2-3|TRBV5-4
ASTQQGITDTQY